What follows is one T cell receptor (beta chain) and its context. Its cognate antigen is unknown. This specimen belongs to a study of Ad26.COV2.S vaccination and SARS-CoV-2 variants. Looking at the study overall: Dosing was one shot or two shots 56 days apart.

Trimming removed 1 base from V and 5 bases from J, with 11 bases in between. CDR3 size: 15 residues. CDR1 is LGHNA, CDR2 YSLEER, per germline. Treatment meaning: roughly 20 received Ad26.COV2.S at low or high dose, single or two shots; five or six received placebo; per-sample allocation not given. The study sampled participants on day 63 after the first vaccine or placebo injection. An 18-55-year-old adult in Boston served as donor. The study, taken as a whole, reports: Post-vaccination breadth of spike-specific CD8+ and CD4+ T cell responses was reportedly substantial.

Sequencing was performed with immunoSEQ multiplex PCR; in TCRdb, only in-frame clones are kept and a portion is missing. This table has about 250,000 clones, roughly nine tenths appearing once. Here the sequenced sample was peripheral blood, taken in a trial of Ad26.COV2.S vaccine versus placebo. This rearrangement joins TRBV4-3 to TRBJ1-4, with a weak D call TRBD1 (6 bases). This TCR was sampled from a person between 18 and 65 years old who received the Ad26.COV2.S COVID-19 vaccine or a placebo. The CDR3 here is CASSQVTGTNEKLFF. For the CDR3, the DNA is TGCGCCAGCAGCCAAGTTACAGGGACGAATGAAAAACTGTTTTTT.